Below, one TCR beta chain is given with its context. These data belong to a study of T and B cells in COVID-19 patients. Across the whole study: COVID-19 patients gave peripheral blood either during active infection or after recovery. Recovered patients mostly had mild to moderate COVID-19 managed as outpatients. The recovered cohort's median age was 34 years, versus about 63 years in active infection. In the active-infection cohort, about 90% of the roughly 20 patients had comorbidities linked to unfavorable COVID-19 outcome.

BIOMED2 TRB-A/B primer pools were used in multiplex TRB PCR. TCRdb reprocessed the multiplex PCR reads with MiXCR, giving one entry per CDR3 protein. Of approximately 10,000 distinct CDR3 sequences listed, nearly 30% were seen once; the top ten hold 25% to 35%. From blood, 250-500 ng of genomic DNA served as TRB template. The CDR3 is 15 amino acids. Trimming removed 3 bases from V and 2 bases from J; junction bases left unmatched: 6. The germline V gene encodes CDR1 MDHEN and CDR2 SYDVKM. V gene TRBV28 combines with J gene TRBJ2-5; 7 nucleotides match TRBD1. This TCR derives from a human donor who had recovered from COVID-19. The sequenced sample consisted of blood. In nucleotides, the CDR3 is TGTGCCAGCAGTTTTAACACAGGGGTACAAGAGACCCAGTACTTC. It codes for CASSFNTGVQETQYF.